These 4 T cell receptor beta chains originate from one sample sequenced in a study of PD-1 blockade in classical Hodgkin lymphoma. The protocol was immunoSEQ multiplex PCR, while the TCRdb copy is restricted to in-frame clones and leaves out a portion. The sample comprises some 96,000 clones, roughly 80% of which are singletons, and 15% to 20% rests with the top ten. Every patient relapsed after autologous stem cell transplantation, and brentuximab vedotin exposure varied. The material sequenced was peripheral blood mononuclear cells (PBMCs), taken before the second cycle of nivolumab. These receptors all come from a human donor with classical Hodgkin lymphoma.

This chain connects TRBV10-3 to TRBJ2-7; 9 bases map to TRBD2. This CDR3 is built from 14 residues. Trimming cost V 4 bases and J 3 bases; bases outside gene matches: 4. Looked up from germline, CDR1 is ENHRY and CDR2 is SYGVKD. Written as DNA, the CDR3 is TGTGCCATCAGTGTTCTAGCGGGAAGCTACGAGCAGTACTTC. Translated, it gives CAISVLAGSYEQYF.

CDR3 region: CASSGGLQAPSGANVLTF. Here the CDR3 DNA reads TGTGCCAGCAGTGGGGGGTTACAAGCGCCCTCTGGGGCCAACGTCCTGACTTTC. The V gene is TRBV6-1, the J gene TRBJ2-6; D is possibly TRBD1 or TRBD2 (5 bases each). The CDR3 covers 18 residues. Trimming removed 4 bases from V and 0 bases from J, with 16 bases in between. CDR1 MNHNS and CDR2 SASEGT come from the germline V gene.

J is TRBJ1-1 and V is TRBV5-1; no clear D. The germline V gene encodes CDR1 SGHRS and CDR2 YFSETQ. V lost 1 base, J lost 0 bases, and 19 bases lay in between. This CDR3 region has 18 residues. CDR3 coding DNA: TGCGCCAGCAGCTTGTTCCCCCTACGTGGAGGGATGAACACTGAAGCTTTCTTT. Its translation is CASSLFPLRGGMNTEAFF.

V gene TRBV5-1 combines with J gene TRBJ2-7; 7 bases are shared with TRBD1. Looked up from germline, CDR1 is SGHRS and CDR2 is YFSETQ. J lost 3 bases, V lost 4 bases, and 7 bases had no gene match. This CDR3 region has 14 residues. The CDR3 loop reads CASSLQGQIYEQYF. The CDR3 nucleotides are TGCGCCAGCAGCCTACAGGGACAGATCTACGAGCAGTACTTC.